Listed below are T cell receptor beta chains from one sample, sequenced in a study of blood T cell repertoires in COVID-19. The assay was immunoSEQ multiplex PCR, and TCRdb's table has in-frame clones only and misses some. This table has under 250,000 clones, about 89% appearing once. Sequencing was performed on peripheral blood. These receptors were obtained from a man between 60 and 75 years old who had recovered from COVID-19. Both conserved end residues are part of each CDR3. D genes are given only for firm matches. A clone size is listed for some rows: how often the clone was seen (once, few, many), or a class if it is expanded.

TRBV11-2,-,14,TRBJ1-5,-,CASSLGAAQGPQHF,TGTGCCAGCAGCTTAGGAGCAGCGCAAGGGCCCCAGCATTTT
TRBV27,-,11,TRBJ2-1,-,CASRSFNEQFF,TGTGCCAGCAGGAGTTTCAATGAGCAGTTCTTC
TRBV7-2,-,15,TRBJ2-7,TRBD2,CASSLDGLAGYEQYF,TGTGCCAGCAGCCTCGACGGACTAGCGGGTTACGAGCAGTACTTC
TRBV5-1,-,18,TRBJ2-1,TRBD2,CASSSASWTSGSGDEQFF,TGCGCCAGCAGCTCCGCATCGTGGACTAGCGGGAGCGGGGATGAGCAGTTCTTC
TRBV9,-,16,TRBJ2-2,-,CASSPHQGEVTGELFF,TGTGCCAGCAGCCCTCATCAGGGTGAGGTCACCGGGGAGCTGTTTTTT
TRBV5-6,-,14,TRBJ1-1,TRBD1,CASRRTGENTEAFF,TGTGCCAGCAGAAGGACAGGCGAGAACACTGAAGCTTTCTTT
TRBV27,-,14,TRBJ2-1,-,CASSFWGDYNEQFF,TGTGCCAGCAGTTTTTGGGGAGACTACAATGAGCAGTTCTTC
TRBV19,once,16,TRBJ1-2,-,CASSVLYRRANYGYTF,TGTGCCAGTAGTGTACTCTACAGGAGAGCTAACTATGGCTACACCTTC
TRBV4-1,-,16,TRBJ2-2,-,CASSQGRSPSAGELFF,TGCGCCAGCAGCCAAGGGCGAAGCCCCAGCGCCGGGGAGCTGTTTTTT
TRBV5-4,-,16,TRBJ1-6,-,CASWTGGSSYNSPLHF,TGTGCCAGCTGGACCGGGGGTAGCTCCTATAATTCACCCCTCCACTTT
TRBV30,-,14,TRBJ1-1,-,CAWYSNSVNTEAFF,TGTGCCTGGTATTCCAACAGTGTTAACACTGAAGCTTTCTTT
TRBV28,-,16,TRBJ2-7,TRBD2,CASSSSGTSGWYEQYF,TGTGCCAGCAGTAGTTCCGGGACTAGCGGGTGGTACGAGCAGTACTTC
TRBV18,-,16,TRBJ2-5,TRBD1,CASSPLGTGGQETQYF,TGTGCCAGCTCACCACTGGGGACAGGGGGCCAAGAGACCCAGTACTTC
TRBV28,-,13,TRBJ2-4,-,CASSPKYRPLRYF,TGTGCCAGCAGCCCTAAATACCGTCCCCTTCGGTACTTC
TRBV29-1,-,16,TRBJ2-1,TRBD2,CSVSPREGTSYNEQFF,TGCAGCGTTTCCCCCCGGGAGGGTACTTCCTACAATGAGCAGTTCTTC
TRBV10-3,-,13,TRBJ2-1,TRBD2,CAITTSGGNEQFF,TGTGCCATCACGACTAGCGGGGGCAATGAGCAGTTCTTC
TRBV20-1,many,11,TRBJ2-7,TRBD1,CSASHRGEQYF,TGCAGTGCTAGTCACAGGGGCGAGCAGTACTTC
TRBV7-7,-,17,TRBJ2-2,TRBD2,CASSPLLSGRGTGELFF,TGTGCTAGCAGCCCGTTATTAAGCGGGAGAGGTACCGGGGAGCTGTTTTTT